Sequencing of this T cell receptor (beta chain) was carried out in a study of regulatory and conventional T cells in RAG deficiency. Conventional CD4+ T cells were sorted from blood as CD25-low CD127-high cells. Sequencing was performed with immunoSEQ multiplex PCR; in TCRdb, only in-frame clones are kept and a portion is missing. The sample gives tens of thousands of clones, about 96% of which show up once; 0.35% to 0.4% is in the top ten. V was cut by 4 bases and J by 3 bases, with 15 bases left in between. This CDR3 has 15 residues. Germline V gives CDR1 SNHLY, CDR2 FYNNEI. Separately, the same data were catalogued under a study of regulatory T cells. Turning to that study: Amplification used 52 TRBV primers and 13 TRBJ primers.

V is TRBV2 and J is TRBJ2-5; perhaps TRBD1 as D (6 bases). Material for sequencing was CD25- CD4+ T cells sorted from blood. This TCR was recovered from a human donor in good health. CDR3 DNA: TGTGCCAGCAGTGCACACAGGGTCAGGGAAGAGACCCAGTACTTC. It codes for CASSAHRVREETQYF.